This note documents a single T cell receptor (beta chain) sequence. Produced via immunoSEQ multiplex PCR; TCRdb's table is partial and in-frame only. The table includes tens of thousands of clones, roughly 94% detected once. This sample stems from a study of technical replicates of blood from several donors. The material sequenced was T cells isolated from PBMCs. The sequence was obtained from a human donor in good health.

The CDR3 protein is CASSLLYTEAFF. In DNA, the CDR3 is TGTGCCAGCAGCTTACTCTACACTGAAGCTTTCTTT. The rearrangement joins TRBV11-3 to TRBJ1-1; no reliable D call. The CDR3 totals 12 residues. V was pared by 2 bases and J by 3 bases, with 4 bases between. In germline, CDR1 is SGHNT, CDR2 YENEEA. Full variable domain (rest looked up from reference TRBV11-3 and TRBJ1-1): EAGVVQSPRYKIIEKKQPVAFWCNPISGHNTLYWYLQNLGQGPELLIRYENEEAVDDSQLPKDRFSAERLKGVDSTLKIQPAELGDSAVYLCASSLLYTEAFFGQGTRLTVV.